Below, 16 T cell receptor beta chains from the same sample are listed, as sequenced in a study of PD-1 blockade in mismatch repair-deficient tumors. The data were produced by immunoSEQ multiplex PCR, yet TCRdb's version contains in-frame clones alone and is incomplete. This table has 90,000 to 130,000 clones, over 65% appearing once. The sequences come from peripheral blood, collected 60 to 65 weeks after starting pembrolizumab. The receptors originated from an adult with mismatch repair-deficient cancer.

The rearrangement joins TRBV14 to TRBJ1-1; perhaps TRBD1 as D (6 bases). This CDR3 is 17 amino acids long. The V gene's germline CDR1 is SGHDN and CDR2 FVKESK. V was shortened by 0 bases and J by 0 bases, with 14 bases between the two germline ends. CDR3 sequence (DNA): TGTGCCAGCAGCCAAGATTTGAGCAGGGGAATGAACACTGAAGCTTTCTTT. Protein product: CASSQDLSRGMNTEAFF.

This clone was picked up one time. The V gene is TRBV7-9, the J gene TRBJ1-4; the match to TRBD1 covers 9 bases. The CDR3 loop spans 15 amino acids. Germline assignment: CDR1 SEHNR and CDR2 FQNEAQ (reference sequence). Germline trimming cut 1 base from V and 7 bases from J; bases unmatched to any gene: 4. CDR3 loop: CASSLDRGPVEKLFF. The CDR3 DNA reads TGTGCCAGCAGCTTAGACAGGGGGCCAGTTGAAAAACTGTTTTTT. The variable domain in full, completed from reference TRBV7-9 and TRBJ1-4, reads DTGVSQNPRHKITKRGQNVTFRCDPISEHNRLYWYRQTLGQGPEFLTYFQNEAQLEKSRLLSDRFSAERPKGSFSTLEIQRTEQGDSAMYLCASSLDRGPVEKLFFGSGTQLSVL.

The rearrangement uses TRBV11-3 and TRBJ2-1; D assignment may be TRBD1 or TRBD2 (5 bases each). V was pared by 1 base and J by 5 bases, with 12 bases between. From germline, CDR1 is SGHNT and CDR2 YENEEA. This CDR3 comprises 15 residues. This chain's CDR3 is CASSLAGPAHNEQFF. CDR3 nucleotides: TGTGCCAGCAGCTTAGCGGGACCGGCACACAATGAGCAGTTCTTC.

V gene TRBV29-1 combines with J gene TRBJ1-5; TRBD1 aligns across 12 bases. Losses at the gene ends were 5 bases for V and 5 bases for J; bases not matched to a gene: 7. The length of the CDR3 is 15 residues. Germline CDR1 reads SQVTM; CDR2 reads ANQGSEA. Written as DNA, the CDR3 is TGCAGCGTTAGGGACAGGGGGCTTGGGGATCAGCCCCAGCATTTT. It yields the protein CSVRDRGLGDQPQHF. Full variable domain (outside the CDR3, taken from reference TRBV29-1 and TRBJ1-5): SAVISQKPSRDICQRGTSLTIQCQVDSQVTMMFWYRQQPGQSLTLIATANQGSEATYESGFVIDKFPISRPNLTFSTLTVSNMSPEDSSIYLCSVRDRGLGDQPQHFGDGTRLSIL.

CDR3 coding DNA: TGTGCCAGCAGCTTAGACCGGGGGACTGAAGCTTTCTTT. Translation: CASSLDRGTEAFF. V is TRBV11-3 and J is TRBJ1-1; D is perhaps TRBD1 (5 bases). V was cut by 0 bases and J by 5 bases, with 7 bases left in between. Germline V CDR1 and CDR2: SGHNT, YENEEA. CDR3 length: 13 amino acids.

The chain is built from TRBV5-4 and TRBJ1-1; D is unclear. The germline gives CDR1 SGHNT, CDR2 YYREEE (reference sequence). This CDR3 has 15 amino acids. V was shortened by 1 base and J by 1 base, with 11 bases between the two germline ends. Written as DNA, the CDR3 is TGTGCCAGCAGCTTGTTAAAGGGTAAGAACACTGAAGCTTTCTTT. Translating gives CASSLLKGKNTEAFF.

The V call is TRBV9, the J call TRBJ2-1, with 11 positions matching TRBD2. CDR1 SGDLS and CDR2 YYNGEE come from the germline V gene. The CDR3 is 16 amino acids. V shed 3 bases, J shed 2 bases, and the junction held 4 bases outside the gene matches. The CDR3 DNA is TGTGCCAGCAGCGCAGCTAGCGGGAGGACCTACAATGAGCAGTTCTTC. Translated: CASSAASGRTYNEQFF.

J is TRBJ1-1 and V is TRBV18; 8 positions agree with TRBD1. V dropped 3 bases and J dropped 3; count of bases not matched to a gene: 6. The germline V gene encodes CDR1 KGHSH and CDR2 LQKENI. CDR3 size: 15 residues. The CDR3 coding sequence is TGTGCCAGCTCACCTAGACAGGGGATGGACACTGAAGCTTTCTTT. Translation gives CASSPRQGMDTEAFF. The variable domain in full, completed from reference TRBV18 and TRBJ1-1, reads NAGVMQNPRHLVRRRGQEARLRCSPMKGHSHVYWYRQLPEEGLKFMVYLQKENIIDESGMPKERFSAEFPKEGPSILRIQQVVRGDSAAYFCASSPRQGMDTEAFFGQGTRLTVV.

The V gene is TRBV9, the J gene TRBJ1-5, with a tentative D call TRBD1 (6 bases). CDR3 length: 16 residues. V lost 0 bases, J lost 7 bases, and 17 bases lay in between. Per germline, CDR1 SGDLS and CDR2 YYNGEE. The CDR3 protein is CASSVDGRGGGQPQHF. In nucleotides, the CDR3 is TGTGCCAGCAGCGTAGATGGCAGGGGAGGCGGGCAGCCCCAGCATTTT.

CDR3 residues: CASSLTDRANYGYTF. The CDR3 region has the DNA TGTGCCAGCAGCTTAACGGACAGGGCCAACTATGGCTACACCTTC. The chain has TRBV7-8 and TRBJ1-2; the match to TRBD1 covers 8 bases. Per germline, CDR1 SGHVS and CDR2 FQNEAQ. V lost 2 bases, J lost 2 bases, and 4 bases stayed unmatched. The length of the CDR3 is 15 residues.

The rearrangement links TRBV5-5 to TRBJ1-4, with D unclear. Germline values: CDR1 SGHKS, CDR2 YYEKEE (reference sequence). The CDR3 totals 12 residues. V lost 7 bases to trimming and J lost 8 bases, with 12 bases between them. The CDR3 spells CASVGQSEKLFF. CDR3 coding DNA: TGTGCCAGCGTAGGGCAGTCCGAAAAACTGTTTTTT.

The genes are TRBV2 and TRBJ1-1; D is possibly TRBD1 (6 bases). The V end lost 3 bases, the J end lost 1 base, and 9 bases lay between the germline ends. The CDR3 has 14 amino acids. CDR1 and CDR2 from the germline V gene are SNHLY and FYNNEI. CDR3: CASSDGRGNTEAFF. The DNA for the CDR3 is TGTGCCAGCAGTGACGGCAGGGGGAACACTGAAGCTTTCTTT.

The chain carries TRBV6-5 and TRBJ2-3; TRBD2 matches at 11 bases. Germline CDR1 reads MNHEY; CDR2 reads SVGAGI. The CDR3 loop spans 15 amino acids. Trimming removed 7 bases from V and 2 bases from J; junction bases left unmatched: 5. CDR3 DNA: TGTGCCAGCACCTTGACTAGCGGGACCACAGATACGCAGTATTTT. Encoded protein: CASTLTSGTTDTQYF.

The chain couples TRBV9 to TRBJ2-5, with 8 bases lining up with TRBD2. The CDR3 is 14 amino acids. V trimming: 3 bases; J trimming: 2 bases; junction bases outside the gene matches: 3. Germline V gives CDR1 SGDLS, CDR2 YYNGEE. In DNA, the CDR3 is TGTGCCAGCAGCGAGACTAGCGATCAAGAGACCCAGTACTTC. Amino acid sequence: CASSETSDQETQYF.

The chain is built from TRBV28 and TRBJ2-7; D is undetermined. The CDR3 spans 15 residues. V lost 7 bases to trimming and J lost 5 bases, with 21 bases between them. Germline assignment: CDR1 MDHEN and CDR2 SYDVKM. The CDR3 is CASTRPDLNAHEQYF. The CDR3 coding sequence is TGTGCCAGCACCCGGCCCGACCTAAACGCCCACGAGCAGTACTTC.

The chain couples TRBV5-4 to TRBJ2-7; 10 bases align to TRBD2. This CDR3 is 18 amino acids long. Germline-derived CDR1 and CDR2 are SGHNT and YYREEE (reference sequence). J was trimmed by 2 bases and V by 2 bases; bases with no gene match: 13. CDR3: CASSFLGPSGSRTYEQYF. Written as DNA, the CDR3 is TGTGCCAGCAGCTTTCTAGGGCCTAGCGGGAGTAGGACCTACGAGCAGTACTTC.